Sequencing of this TCR beta chain was carried out in a study of T cell responses to AZD1222 COVID-19 vaccine. Study-wide results and caveats: Breadth and depth of Spike-specific TCRs rose after two AZD1222 doses. Unmutated regions of variants are reportedly targeted by nearly half of spike-specific TCRs. Just a handful of AZD1222 recipients were seropositive at baseline.

About this clone: Antigen unknown.

The CDR3 has 17 residues. Germline V CDR1 and CDR2: LNHDA, SQIVND (reference sequence). The V and J ends lost 3 bases and 4 bases respectively, with 21 bases between them. Sequencing used immunoSEQ multiplex PCR; TCRdb keeps in-frame clones, though not all of them. The table shows about 140,000 clones, with approximately 90% occurring only once. V and J are TRBV19 and TRBJ1-2; unclear D gene. This receptor was obtained from an adult who received the AZD1222 COVID-19 vaccine. The starting material was peripheral blood, obtained 28 days after the second AZD1222 dose. DNA for the CDR3: TGTGCCAGTAGTATGGTCAGCGCCACGGGATCTGGCTATGGCTACACCTTC. This translates into CASSMVSATGSGYGYTF.